Following are 16 T cell receptor beta chains from one sample sequenced in a study of CD8+ T cells in alopecia areata. The treatment denotes: oral pan-JAK inhibitor, 5-10 mg twice daily. Extraction and reverse transcription of RNA yielded cDNA as the sequencing template. The method was immunoSEQ multiplex PCR; TCRdb's version includes in-frame clones alone and lacks a portion of them. This table has around 180,000 clones, 60% appearing once. The source was CD4+ T cells sorted from blood, collected at week 24, from a patient treated with tofacitinib. The receptors were sampled from a human donor with alopecia areata.

CDR3 region: CATSMDRANSPLHF. The DNA of the CDR3 is TGTGCCACCAGCATGGACAGAGCAAATTCACCCCTCCACTTT. The chain recombines TRBV15 with TRBJ1-6; D may be TRBD1 (6 bases). Germline V gene sequence: CDR1 LNHNV, CDR2 YYDKDF (reference sequence). Trimming took 4 bases from V and 7 from J, leaving 11 bases between them. The CDR3 runs to 14 residues.

The chain links TRBV4-3 to TRBJ2-2; unclear D gene. The ends were cut back, 1 base at V and 2 bases at J, with 5 bases in the middle. CDR3 length equals 14 residues. Per the germline V gene, CDR1 is LGHNA and CDR2 is YSLEER. DNA for the CDR3: TGCGCCAGCAGCCAAGTAACTAACACCGGGGAGCTGTTTTTT. This encodes CASSQVTNTGELFF.

The chain joins TRBV29-1 to TRBJ1-2; D is undetermined. The CDR3 consists of 12 residues. The germline V gene encodes CDR1 SQVTM and CDR2 ANQGSEA. Trimming cost V 6 bases and J 2 bases, with 10 bases left between them. The CDR3 DNA reads TGCAGCGTCGGCGCGGGAAACTATGGCTACACCTTC. It specifies CSVGAGNYGYTF.

The V call is TRBV7-8, the J call TRBJ1-1; a possible D gene is TRBD1 (5 bases). V gave up 3 bases and J gave up 4 bases, with 9 bases separating them. Per the germline V gene, CDR1 is SGHVS and CDR2 is FQNEAQ. This CDR3 contains 13 residues. The chain's CDR3 is CASSFPGGTEAFF. DNA for the CDR3: TGTGCCAGCAGCTTTCCCGGGGGCACTGAAGCTTTCTTT.

This clone has more than one count but fewer than ten. CDR3 sequence reads: CASSSGNFPEKLFF. In DNA form, the CDR3 reads TGTGCCAGCAGCTCAGGGAATTTCCCTGAAAAACTGTTTTTT. The chain is built from TRBV7-2 and TRBJ1-4; tentative D call: TRBD1 (5 bases). CDR3 length: 14 amino acids. Trimming removed 4 bases at V and 7 bases at J, with 13 bases between. Germline values: CDR1 SGHTA, CDR2 FQGNSA.

This clone has more than one count but fewer than ten. J is TRBJ2-3 and V is TRBV19; the match to TRBD2 covers 11 bases. Germline loops: CDR1 LNHDA, CDR2 SQIVND (reference sequence). The V gene end was trimmed by 5 bases and the J gene end by 3 bases; junction bases not matched to a gene: 4. The CDR3 covers 15 residues. CDR3 nucleotides: TGTGCCAGTAGTCAAACTAGCGGGGGTACAGATACGCAGTATTTT. The encoded protein is CASSQTSGGTDTQYF.

The V call is TRBV29-1, the J call TRBJ2-1, with 11 bases fitting TRBD2. Trimming removed 5 bases from V and 1 base from J; junction bases left unmatched: 4. The CDR3 totals 15 residues. The germline V gene encodes CDR1 SQVTM and CDR2 ANQGSEA. The CDR3 spells CSVTLAGASYNEQFF. DNA for the CDR3: TGCAGCGTTACACTAGCGGGGGCTTCCTACAATGAGCAGTTCTTC.

V gene TRBV25-1 combines with J gene TRBJ2-7; D may be TRBD1 or TRBD2 (5 bases each). This CDR3 region has 14 residues. V lost 6 bases and J 3 bases, leaving 15 bases between the germline ends. CDR1 MGHDK and CDR2 SYGVNS come from the germline V gene. CDR3 bases: TGTGCCAGCAGCCGGGCAGGGAGTTTCTACGAGCAGTACTTC. Translation gives CASSRAGSFYEQYF.

The rearrangement links TRBV29-1 to TRBJ1-6; 7 bases fit TRBD1. The CDR3 extends over 14 amino acids. Trimming removed 4 bases from V and 11 bases from J; junction bases left unmatched: 11. CDR1 SQVTM and CDR2 ANQGSEA come from the germline V gene. The CDR3 DNA is TGCAGCGTTGGGGACCGGGACAGTGGGACACCCCTCCACTTT. It is translated as CSVGDRDSGTPLHF.

The gene calls are TRBV30 and TRBJ1-1; D possibly corresponds to TRBD1 (5 bases). CDR1 and CDR2 (germline): GTSNPN, SVGIG (reference sequence). The CDR3 sequence is 14 residues long. V was trimmed by 2 bases and J by 6 bases, leaving 16 bases between them. The CDR3 sequence is CAWSSLGGLSEAFF. Written as DNA, the CDR3 is TGTGCCTGGAGTAGCTTGGGGGGATTGTCTGAAGCTTTCTTT.

V and J are TRBV27 and TRBJ1-5; no firm D call. V was shortened by 0 bases and J by 6 bases, with 6 bases between the two germline ends. CDR1 is MNHEY, CDR2 SMNVEV, per germline (reference sequence). The CDR3 has 13 amino acids. In DNA, the CDR3 is TGTGCCAGCAGTTTATCCCCTCCTCAGCCCCAGCATTTT. Translating it yields CASSLSPPQPQHF.

The chain links TRBV9 to TRBJ2-2; D is ambiguous. In germline, CDR1 is SGDLS, CDR2 YYNGEE. V gave up 3 bases and J gave up 0 bases, with 6 bases separating them. This CDR3 has 14 residues. The CDR3 region is CASSEYPNTGELFF. The CDR3 bases are TGTGCCAGCAGCGAATATCCGAACACCGGGGAGCTGTTTTTT.

J is TRBJ1-2 and V is TRBV5-1; TRBD1 might be the D (5 bases). Germline V CDR1 and CDR2: SGHRS, YFSETQ. The CDR3 sequence is 13 residues long. The germline V and J ends were trimmed by 0 bases and 8 bases, with 11 bases remaining between them. CDR3 loop: CASSLGREGGYTF. The CDR3 nucleotides are TGCGCCAGCAGCTTGGGCAGGGAAGGCGGCTACACCTTC. The entire variable domain, with the rest obtained from reference TRBV5-1 and TRBJ1-2, is as follows: KAGVTQTPRYLIKTRGQQVTLSCSPISGHRSVSWYQQTPGQGLQFLFEYFSETQRNKGNFPGRFSGRQFSNSRSEMNVSTLELGDSALYLCASSLGREGGYTFGSGTRLTVV.

The gene calls are TRBV29-1 and TRBJ2-1; 8 positions match TRBD2. The CDR3 runs to 14 residues. Trimming removed 8 bases from V and 0 bases from J; junction bases left unmatched: 6. Germline V gene lookup returns CDR1 SQVTM and CDR2 ANQGSEA. Here the CDR3 DNA reads TGCAGCTGGGGCGGGGGGAGCTCCTACAATGAGCAGTTCTTC. Translating it yields CSWGGGSSYNEQFF.

The chain combines TRBV9 with TRBJ2-7; D is unresolved. CDR3 length: 16 residues. Trimming removed 4 bases at V and 2 bases at J, with 19 bases between. Germline V CDR1 and CDR2: SGDLS, YYNGEE. CDR3 nucleotides: TGTGCCAGCAGCTCGGAAGTGTCAAAAATTCCCTACGAGCAGTACTTC. It specifies CASSSEVSKIPYEQYF.

The chain has TRBV7-2 and TRBJ2-1, with 8 positions matching TRBD2. The CDR3 length is 16 residues. Trimming at V came to 1 base and at J to 2 bases, leaving 4 bases not matched to a gene. Germline V gives CDR1 SGHTA, CDR2 FQGNSA. This CDR3 is CASSLVGLDTYNEQFF. For the CDR3, the DNA is TGTGCCAGCAGCTTAGTGGGACTAGATACCTACAATGAGCAGTTCTTC.